Below, 10 T cell receptor beta chains from the same sample are listed, as sequenced in a study of T cell responses to AZD1222 COVID-19 vaccine. Repertoires were generated with immunoSEQ multiplex PCR, while TCRdb's copy carries only in-frame clones and drops some. This table holds roughly 260,000 clones, about 92% found once. The material sequenced was peripheral blood, taken on day 0 of AZD1222 vaccination. The receptors shown here come from an adult in good health.

J is TRBJ1-1 and V is TRBV3-1 (or the pseudogene TRBV3-2), with D perhaps TRBD1 (5 bases). V was trimmed by 1 base and J by 5 bases, leaving 11 bases between them. The V gene's germline CDR1 is LGHDT and CDR2 YNNKEL (reference sequence). The CDR3 contains 14 residues. The CDR3 sequence: CASSQAGAGTEAFF. DNA for the CDR3: TGTGCCAGCAGCCAAGCTGGGGCCGGTACTGAAGCTTTCTTT.

The rearrangement joins TRBV21-1 to TRBJ1-5; TRBD1 was called by the table and not checked on the DNA. TRBV21-1 is noted as a pseudogene. The CDR3 contains 20 residues. CDR3 region: CASSKGDPGQGFYSNQPQHF. CDR3 DNA sequence: TGTGCCAGCAGCAAAGGCGACCCGGGACAGGGATTTTATAGCAATCAGCCCCAGCATTTT.

The gene calls are TRBV7-6 and TRBJ2-7; TRBD1 is a possible D gene (6 bases). The CDR3 is 13 amino acids. Germline V gives CDR1 SGHVS, CDR2 FNYEAQ. The CDR3 protein is CGSAQGPAYEQYF. The CDR3 nucleotides read TGTGGATCGGCGCAGGGGCCTGCCTACGAGCAGTACTTC.

In its sample, this clone was seen once. In DNA, the CDR3 is TGTGCCTGGAAAGGGCGGGGTGAGCAGTTCTTC. It specifies CAWKGRGEQFF. The gene calls are TRBV30 and TRBJ2-1; perhaps TRBD2 as D (6 bases). Trimming shortened V by 4 bases and J by 9 bases, and 10 bases separated the two germline ends. This CDR3 is built from 11 residues. Looked up from germline, CDR1 is GTSNPN and CDR2 is SVGIG (reference sequence).

V gene TRBV27 combines with J gene TRBJ1-2; TRBD1 matches at 7 bases. J was trimmed by 0 bases and V by 0 bases; bases with no gene match: 4. CDR1 and CDR2 from the germline V gene are MNHEY and SMNVEV (reference sequence). The CDR3 spans 16 residues. This CDR3 reads CASSLSSGQPNYGYTF. In DNA form, the CDR3 reads TGTGCCAGCAGTTTATCCTCGGGACAGCCTAACTATGGCTACACCTTC.

This chain uses TRBV27 with TRBJ1-1; 9 bases fit TRBD1. The V segment lost 6 bases and the J segment 1 base; nucleotides outside the gene matches: 3. From germline, CDR1 is MNHEY and CDR2 SMNVEV (reference sequence). This CDR3 comprises 14 residues. The DNA of the CDR3 is TGTGCCAGCAGATGGGACAGGGCGAACACTGAAGCTTTCTTT. Its translation: CASRWDRANTEAFF.

The chain uses TRBV4-1 and TRBJ1-6; D unresolved. This CDR3 spans 14 amino acids. V shed 0 bases and J shed 9 bases, with 9 bases lying between them. The V gene's germline CDR1 is MGHRA and CDR2 YSYEKL. DNA for the CDR3: TGCGCCAGCAGCCAAGAATCCGGGGTTTCACCCCTCCACTTT. Amino acid sequence: CASSQESGVSPLHF.

This clone is a singleton in its sample. CDR3: CATSRDNSGLYEQYF. As DNA, the CDR3 is TGTGCCACCAGCAGAGATAACAGCGGCCTCTACGAGCAGTACTTC. V usage is TRBV15 and J usage is TRBJ2-7; D perhaps matches TRBD2 (5 bases). Germline CDR1 and CDR2: LNHNV and YYDKDF (reference sequence). Trimming pared 0 bases from V and 3 bases from J, leaving 12 bases between. CDR3 length: 15 amino acids.

The rearrangement links TRBV18 to TRBJ1-1; TRBD1 might be the D (6 bases). V lost 5 bases and J lost 6, with 10 bases in between. From germline, CDR1 is KGHSH and CDR2 LQKENI. The length of the CDR3 is 12 residues. The CDR3 sequence: CASSSGASEAFF. The CDR3 DNA reads TGTGCCAGCTCATCAGGGGCTTCTGAAGCTTTCTTT. The whole variable domain, filled in from reference TRBV18 and TRBJ1-1, reads NAGVMQNPRHLVRRRGQEARLRCSPMKGHSHVYWYRQLPEEGLKFMVYLQKENIIDESGMPKERFSAEFPKEGPSILRIQQVVRGDSAAYFCASSSGASEAFFGQGTRLTVV.

Comments on this clone: The sample holds other DNA sequences that translate to the same CDR3. V usage is TRBV15 and J usage is TRBJ1-5; weak D call: TRBD1 (6 bases). Trimming removed 0 bases from V and 4 bases from J, with 7 bases in between. The CDR3 sequence is 14 residues long. Germline loops: CDR1 LNHNV, CDR2 YYDKDF (reference sequence). The CDR3 spells CATSRDRGNQPQHF. The CDR3 nucleotides are TGTGCCACCAGCAGAGATAGGGGGAATCAGCCCCAGCATTTT.